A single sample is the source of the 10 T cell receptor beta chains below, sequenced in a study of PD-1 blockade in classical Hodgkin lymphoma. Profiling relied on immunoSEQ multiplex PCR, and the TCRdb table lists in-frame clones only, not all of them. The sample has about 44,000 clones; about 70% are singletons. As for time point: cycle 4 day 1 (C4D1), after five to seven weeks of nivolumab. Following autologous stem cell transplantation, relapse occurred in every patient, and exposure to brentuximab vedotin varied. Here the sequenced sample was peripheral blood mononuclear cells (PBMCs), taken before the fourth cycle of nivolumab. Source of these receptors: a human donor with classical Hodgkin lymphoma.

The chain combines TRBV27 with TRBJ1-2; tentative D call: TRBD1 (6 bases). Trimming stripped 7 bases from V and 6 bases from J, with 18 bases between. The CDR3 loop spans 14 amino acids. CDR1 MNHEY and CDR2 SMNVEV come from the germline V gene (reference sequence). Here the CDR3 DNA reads TGTGCCAGCACCACACAGGGAGACATGGATGGCTACACCTTC. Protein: CASTTQGDMDGYTF.

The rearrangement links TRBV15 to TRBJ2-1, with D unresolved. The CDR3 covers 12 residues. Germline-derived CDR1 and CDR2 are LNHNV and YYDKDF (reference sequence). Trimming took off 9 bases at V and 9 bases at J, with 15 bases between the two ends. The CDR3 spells CATGWFSGEQFF. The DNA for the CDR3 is TGTGCCACGGGATGGTTTTCGGGTGAGCAGTTCTTC.

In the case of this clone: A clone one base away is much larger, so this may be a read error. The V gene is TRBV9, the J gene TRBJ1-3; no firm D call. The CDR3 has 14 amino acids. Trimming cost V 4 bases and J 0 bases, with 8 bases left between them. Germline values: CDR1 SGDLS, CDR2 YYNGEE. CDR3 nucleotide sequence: TGTGCCAGCAGCCCGGACCCCTCTGGAAACACCATATATTTT. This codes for CASSPDPSGNTIYF.

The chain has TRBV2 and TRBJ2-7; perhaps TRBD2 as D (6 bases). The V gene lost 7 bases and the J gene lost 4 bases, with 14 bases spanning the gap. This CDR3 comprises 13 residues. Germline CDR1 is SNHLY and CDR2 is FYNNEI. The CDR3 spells CASMRDTGYEQYF. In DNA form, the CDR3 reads TGTGCCAGCATGCGGGATACCGGGTACGAGCAGTACTTC.

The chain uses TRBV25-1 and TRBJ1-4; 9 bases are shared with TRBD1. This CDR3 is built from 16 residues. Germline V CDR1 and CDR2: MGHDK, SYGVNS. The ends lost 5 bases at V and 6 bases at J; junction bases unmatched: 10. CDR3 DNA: TGTGCCAGCAGTCCCCATACAGGGGGCGGATATGAAAAACTGTTTTTT. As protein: CASSPHTGGGYEKLFF.

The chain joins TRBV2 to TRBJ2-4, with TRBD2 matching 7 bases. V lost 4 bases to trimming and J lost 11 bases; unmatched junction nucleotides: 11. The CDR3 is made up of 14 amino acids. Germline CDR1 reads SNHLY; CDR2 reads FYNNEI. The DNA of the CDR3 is TGTGCCAGCAGTGTTTTTGGGGGGGTCGTTTTTCAGTACTTC. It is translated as CASSVFGGVVFQYF.

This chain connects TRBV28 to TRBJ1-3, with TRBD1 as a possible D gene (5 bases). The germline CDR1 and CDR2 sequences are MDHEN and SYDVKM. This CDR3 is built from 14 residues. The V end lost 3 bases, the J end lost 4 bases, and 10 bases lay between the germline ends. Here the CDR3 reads CASSLGGNGNTIYF. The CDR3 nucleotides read TGTGCCAGCAGTTTGGGGGGGAACGGAAACACCATATATTTT.

Here the CDR3 reads CAISEFEAYNEKLFF. The CDR3 nucleotides read TGTGCCATCAGTGAATTTGAGGCTTATAATGAAAAACTGTTTTTT. V gene TRBV10-3 combines with J gene TRBJ1-4; D unresolved. The CDR3 runs 15 residues. V dropped 3 bases and J dropped 4 bases, with 12 bases sitting between them. Germline CDR1 and CDR2: ENHRY and SYGVKD.

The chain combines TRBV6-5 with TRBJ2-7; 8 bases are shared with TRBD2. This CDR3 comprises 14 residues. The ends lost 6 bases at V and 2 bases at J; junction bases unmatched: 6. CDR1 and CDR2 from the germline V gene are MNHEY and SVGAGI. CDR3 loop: CASSQTSDPYEQYF. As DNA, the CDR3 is TGTGCCAGCAGCCAGACTAGCGATCCCTACGAGCAGTACTTC.

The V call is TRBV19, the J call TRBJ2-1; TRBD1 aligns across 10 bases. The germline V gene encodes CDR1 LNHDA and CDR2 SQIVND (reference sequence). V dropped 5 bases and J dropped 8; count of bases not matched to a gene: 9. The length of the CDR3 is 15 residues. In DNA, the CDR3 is TGTGCCAGTAGTTTCGGGACAGGGGTTTCGGATGAGCAGTTCTTC. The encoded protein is CASSFGTGVSDEQFF.